This entry lists 20 T cell receptor beta chains sequenced from one sample in a study of cytomegalovirus exposure and HLA in healthy donors. The method was immunoSEQ multiplex PCR; TCRdb's version includes in-frame clones alone and lacks a portion of them. The data hold approximately 230,000 clones, with about 90% observed a single time. The specimen sequenced was PBMCs. These receptor sequences come from a man between 18 and 35 years old in good health and CMV-seropositive.

The chain recombines TRBV2 with TRBJ2-1, with D maybe TRBD1 (6 bases). Germline lookup yields CDR1 SNHLY and CDR2 FYNNEI. The CDR3 covers 15 residues. Trimming took off 4 bases at V and 6 bases at J, with 16 bases between the two ends. This CDR3 reads CASSARGNGVNEQFF. DNA of the CDR3: TGTGCCAGCAGTGCGAGGGGGAACGGGGTCAATGAGCAGTTCTTC.

The rearrangement uses TRBV28 and TRBJ2-7, with no clear D. Trimming cost V 2 bases and J 2 bases, with 7 bases left between them. This CDR3 spans 13 amino acids. Germline values: CDR1 MDHEN, CDR2 SYDVKM. The CDR3 is CASSLMRAYEQYF. The CDR3 DNA reads TGTGCCAGCAGTTTAATGAGAGCCTACGAGCAGTACTTC.

The chain employs TRBV5-1 and TRBJ1-2; the D gene is possibly TRBD1 (5 bases). The CDR3 totals 16 residues. V lost 4 bases to trimming and J lost 3 bases, with 19 bases between them. Germline V gene data show CDR1 as SGHRS and CDR2 as YFSETQ. CDR3 coding DNA: TGCGCCAGCAGCGGCGGTCGGACACTCTCTGACTATGGCTACACCTTC. Protein product: CASSGGRTLSDYGYTF.

This chain uses TRBV30 with TRBJ2-5; no reliable D call. Germline lookup yields CDR1 GTSNPN and CDR2 SVGIG (reference sequence). The CDR3 sequence is 14 residues long. V shed 4 bases and J shed 0 bases, with 12 bases lying between them. The CDR3, as DNA: TGTGCCTGGAAGGCTCGGGCGTACCAAGAGACCCAGTACTTC. Protein product: CAWKARAYQETQYF.

A single count supports this clone. The rearrangement links TRBV29-1 to TRBJ1-4, with D uncertain. The CDR3 contains 11 residues. The germline V and J ends were trimmed by 3 bases and 12 bases, with 11 bases remaining between them. Germline V gives CDR1 SQVTM, CDR2 ANQGSEA. CDR3 in amino acids: CSVDKLGELFF. The CDR3 DNA reads TGCAGCGTTGATAAGCTCGGGGAACTGTTTTTT.

V is TRBV5-1 and J is TRBJ1-4, with unresolved D. The CDR3 runs to 14 residues. Between the trimmed V and J ends, which lost 2 bases and 2 bases, there was a span of 7 bases. Germline V gene sequence: CDR1 SGHRS, CDR2 YFSETQ. The CDR3 DNA sequence: TGCGCCAGCAGCTTCCCCGGGACTAATGAAAAACTGTTTTTT. Translation gives CASSFPGTNEKLFF.

The rearrangement uses TRBV29-1 and TRBJ2-5; 10 bases map to TRBD2. Germline V CDR1 and CDR2: SQVTM, ANQGSEA. The CDR3 sequence is 14 residues long. The V and J ends lost 7 bases and 5 bases, in that order; junction bases with no gene match: 10. The CDR3 loop is CSGRLAGVLETQYF. In DNA form, the CDR3 reads TGCAGCGGACGGCTAGCGGGAGTATTGGAGACCCAGTACTTC.

The chain has TRBV7-2 and TRBJ2-7; a possible D gene is TRBD2 (5 bases). This CDR3 is built from 14 residues. Trimming cost V 1 base and J 0 bases, with 7 bases left between them. Germline CDR1 and CDR2: SGHTA and FQGNSA. The CDR3 coding sequence is TGTGCCAGCAGCTTAGACGGGAACTCCTACGAGCAGTACTTC. This codes for CASSLDGNSYEQYF.

The chain recombines TRBV27 with TRBJ2-1; D might be TRBD2 (5 bases). The CDR3 runs 12 residues. Germline CDR1 is MNHEY and CDR2 is SMNVEV (reference sequence). Trimming pared 4 bases from V and 6 bases from J, leaving 7 bases between. The CDR3 nucleotides are TGTGCCAGCAGTTCTACTAGCAATGAGCAGTTCTTC. As protein: CASSSTSNEQFF.

This clone was detected many times. CDR3 protein: CATSTYQGAYEQYF. In DNA, the CDR3 is TGTGCCACCAGCACGTATCAGGGGGCTTACGAGCAGTACTTC. V and J are TRBV15 and TRBJ2-7, with TRBD1 matching over 8 bases. The CDR3 covers 14 residues. Trimming removed 4 bases from V and 4 bases from J; junction bases left unmatched: 6. Germline values: CDR1 LNHNV, CDR2 YYDKDF (reference sequence).

The chain uses TRBV29-1 and TRBJ2-5; D perhaps matches TRBD2 (5 bases). The V gene's germline CDR1 is SQVTM and CDR2 ANQGSEA. The length of the CDR3 is 14 residues. Trimming pared 0 bases from V and 4 bases from J, leaving 12 bases between. Written as DNA, the CDR3 is TGCAGCGTTGAAGACGGAGGAACCCCAGAGACCCAGTACTTC. It encodes CSVEDGGTPETQYF.

The rearrangement joins TRBV15 to TRBJ2-7; no clear D. This CDR3 region has 15 residues. The germline V gene encodes CDR1 LNHNV and CDR2 YYDKDF (reference sequence). The V and J ends lost 0 bases and 0 bases respectively, with 9 bases between them. The CDR3 sequence: CATSRDLWSSYEQYF. CDR3 DNA sequence: TGTGCCACCAGCAGAGATCTATGGAGCTCCTACGAGCAGTACTTC.

This rearrangement joins TRBV2 to TRBJ2-4, with TRBD2 matching 7 bases. This CDR3 is 13 amino acids long. Looked up from germline, CDR1 is SNHLY and CDR2 is FYNNEI. V lost 7 bases to trimming and J lost 2 bases; unmatched junction nucleotides: 2. The CDR3 region has the DNA TGTGCCAGCAAAGCGGGACCCAAAAACATTCAGTACTTC. Protein product: CASKAGPKNIQYF.

This sequence joins TRBV2 and TRBJ2-7; 7 nucleotides line up with TRBD2. Germline V gives CDR1 SNHLY, CDR2 FYNNEI. CDR3 length: 15 amino acids. The J segment lost 0 bases and the V segment lost 3 bases, leaving 5 bases of the junction unmatched. The CDR3 region is CASSDPSGSSYEQYF. The CDR3 nucleotides are TGTGCCAGCAGTGACCCTAGCGGATCCTCCTACGAGCAGTACTTC.

V and J are TRBV14 and TRBJ1-5; the D is unclear. This CDR3 is 14 amino acids long. Trimming took 2 bases from V and 2 from J, leaving 7 bases between them. From germline, CDR1 is SGHDN and CDR2 FVKESK. The DNA for the CDR3 is TGTGCCAGCAGCCAATCAGGACGCAATCAGCCCCAGCATTTT. It translates to CASSQSGRNQPQHF. Using reference TRBV14 and TRBJ1-5 for the parts outside the CDR3, the full variable domain is EAGVTQFPSHSVIEKGQTVTLRCDPISGHDNLYWYRRVMGKEIKFLLHFVKESKQDESGMPNNRFLAERTGGTYSTLKVQPAELEDSGVYFCASSQSGRNQPQHFGDGTRLSIL.

This clone appeared a single time. CDR3 DNA: TGTGCCAGCAGTGACCAAGCAGCGGATACGCAGTATTTT. This codes for CASSDQAADTQYF. The gene calls are TRBV6-4 and TRBJ2-3; no clear D gene. Per germline, CDR1 MRHNA and CDR2 SNTAGT. The CDR3 has 13 residues. V shed 2 bases and J shed 6 bases, with 9 bases lying between them.

This chain uses TRBV6-5 with TRBJ1-1, with D maybe TRBD1 (6 bases). The germline V gene encodes CDR1 MNHEY and CDR2 SVGAGI. CDR3 length: 14 residues. V lost 5 bases to trimming and J lost 1 base, with 11 bases between them. CDR3 bases: TGTGCCAGCAGTCCCCTGACAGGGAACACTGAAGCTTTCTTT. This translates into CASSPLTGNTEAFF.

The rearrangement joins TRBV30 to TRBJ1-3; D is undetermined. V was shortened by 0 bases and J by 8 bases, with 11 bases between the two germline ends. This CDR3 has 13 amino acids. Germline assignment: CDR1 GTSNPN and CDR2 SVGIG (reference sequence). CDR3 loop: CAWSVPGKYTIYF. The CDR3 nucleotides are TGTGCCTGGAGTGTACCAGGAAAATACACCATATATTTT.

The rearrangement uses TRBV2 and TRBJ2-7, with D perhaps being TRBD1 or TRBD2 (5 bases each). CDR1 SNHLY and CDR2 FYNNEI come from the germline V gene. Trimming cost V 8 bases and J 2 bases, with 13 bases left between them. The CDR3 totals 13 residues. In DNA form, the CDR3 reads TGTGCCAGCCTACTCGGGACGGCCTACGAGCAGTACTTC. Translating gives CASLLGTAYEQYF.

The chain couples TRBV7-2 to TRBJ1-3, with a weak D call TRBD1 (6 bases). CDR1 is SGHTA, CDR2 FQGNSA, per germline. Trimming removed 5 bases from V and 8 bases from J, with 22 bases in between. This CDR3 is built from 16 residues. This CDR3 is CASSQAGAGMGDTIYF. For the CDR3, the DNA is TGTGCCAGCAGCCAGGCGGGGGCCGGAATGGGAGACACCATATATTTT.